The clone carrying this TCR beta chain showed up just once. This sample is drawn from a study of T cells in localized non-small cell lung cancer. The CDR3 is 11 amino acids. V shed 3 bases and J shed 5 bases, with 6 bases lying between them. Germline V CDR1 and CDR2: SGHNT, YYREEE (reference sequence). Measured with immunoSEQ multiplex PCR; TCRdb has only the in-frame clones, and not every one. The profile shows around 83,000 clones, over 70% of them singletons. The input for sequencing was PBMCs, taken before any cancer treatment. V is TRBV5-4 and J is TRBJ2-7, with D possibly TRBD2 on 6 matching bases. The receptor was derived from a man aged 40 to 70 with stage II squamous cell lung carcinoma. The DNA of the CDR3 is TGTGCCAGCAGCTGGGGGGACGAGCAGTACTTC. Translating gives CASSWGDEQYF.